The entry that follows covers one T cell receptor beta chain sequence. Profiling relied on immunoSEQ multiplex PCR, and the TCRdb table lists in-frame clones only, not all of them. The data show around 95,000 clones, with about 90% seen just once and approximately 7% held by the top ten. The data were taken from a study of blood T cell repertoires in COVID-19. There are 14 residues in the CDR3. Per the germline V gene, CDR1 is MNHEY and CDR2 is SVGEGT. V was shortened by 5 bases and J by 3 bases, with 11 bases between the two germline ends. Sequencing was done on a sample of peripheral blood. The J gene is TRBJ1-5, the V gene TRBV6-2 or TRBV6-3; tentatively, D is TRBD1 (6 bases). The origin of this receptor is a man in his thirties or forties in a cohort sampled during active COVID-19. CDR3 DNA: TGTGCCAGCAGTACAGGGAACCTCAATCAGCCCCAGCATTTT. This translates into CASSTGNLNQPQHF.